This note documents a single T cell receptor (beta chain) sequence. What it recognizes is unknown. These data belong to a study of OX40 agonist ivuxolimab in advanced cancers. Across the whole study: Patients with hepatocellular carcinoma, melanoma, renal cell or head and neck cancer made up the dose-escalation patients. From about 20 to 80 years was the age range, with a mean of about 56 years, and 65% to 90% were male. Overall study findings and caveats: CD4+ and CD8+ blood T cells expanded clonally by week 6 at 0.1 to 3.0 mg/kg.

Data came from immunoSEQ multiplex PCR; TCRdb stores just in-frame clones and leaves some out. The data contain 25,000 or so clones, roughly four fifths of them seen just once; the ten biggest clones take up 12%. At cycle 4 day 1, cycle 7 day 1, and baseline, blood was sampled. Sample: CD4+ or CD8+ T cells sorted from blood, taken in a trial of the OX40 agonist ivuxolimab. This receptor was taken from an adult with an advanced solid tumor such as melanoma, head and neck, liver or kidney cancer.

The CDR3 protein is CASSQLTGTSYNEQFF. Here the CDR3 DNA reads TGCGCCAGCAGTCAATTGACAGGGACCTCCTACAATGAGCAGTTCTTC. The chain joins TRBV23-1 to TRBJ2-1, with TRBD1 matching over 7 bases. TRBV23-1 is recorded as an ORF, its role being uncertain. V trimming: 1 base; J trimming: 0 bases; junction bases outside the gene matches: 3. The CDR3 consists of 16 residues.